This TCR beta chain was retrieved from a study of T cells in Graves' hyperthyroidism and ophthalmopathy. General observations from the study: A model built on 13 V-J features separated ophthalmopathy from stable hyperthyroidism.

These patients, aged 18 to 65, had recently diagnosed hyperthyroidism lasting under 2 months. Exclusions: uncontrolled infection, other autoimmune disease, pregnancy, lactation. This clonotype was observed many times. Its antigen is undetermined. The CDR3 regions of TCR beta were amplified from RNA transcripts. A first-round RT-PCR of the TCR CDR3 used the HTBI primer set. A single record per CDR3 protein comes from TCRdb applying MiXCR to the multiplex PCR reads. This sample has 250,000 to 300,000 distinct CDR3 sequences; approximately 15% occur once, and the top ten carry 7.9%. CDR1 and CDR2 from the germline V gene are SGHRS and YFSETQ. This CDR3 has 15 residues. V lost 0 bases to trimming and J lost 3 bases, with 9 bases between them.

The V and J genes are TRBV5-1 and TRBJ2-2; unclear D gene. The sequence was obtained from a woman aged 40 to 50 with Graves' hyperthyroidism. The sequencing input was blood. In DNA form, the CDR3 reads TGCGCCAGCAGCTTGGACTTAGGGTACACCGGGGAGCTGTTTTTT. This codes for CASSLDLGYTGELFF.